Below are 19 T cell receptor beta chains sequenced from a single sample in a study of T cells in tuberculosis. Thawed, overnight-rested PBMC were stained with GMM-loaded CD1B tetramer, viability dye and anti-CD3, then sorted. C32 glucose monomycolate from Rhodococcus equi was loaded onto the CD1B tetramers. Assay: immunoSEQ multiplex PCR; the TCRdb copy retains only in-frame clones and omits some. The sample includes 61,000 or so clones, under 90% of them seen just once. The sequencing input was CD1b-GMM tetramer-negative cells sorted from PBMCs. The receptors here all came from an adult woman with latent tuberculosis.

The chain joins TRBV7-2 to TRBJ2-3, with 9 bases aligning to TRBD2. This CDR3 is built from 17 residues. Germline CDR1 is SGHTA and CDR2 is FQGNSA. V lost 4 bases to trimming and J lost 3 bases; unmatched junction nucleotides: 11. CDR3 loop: CASSSPSIAGGTDTQYF. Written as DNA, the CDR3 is TGTGCCAGCAGCTCCCCCTCGATCGCGGGGGGGACAGATACGCAGTATTTT.

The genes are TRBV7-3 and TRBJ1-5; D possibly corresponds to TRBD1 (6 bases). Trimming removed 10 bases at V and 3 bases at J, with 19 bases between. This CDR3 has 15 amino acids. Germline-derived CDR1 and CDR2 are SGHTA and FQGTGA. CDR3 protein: CATLPGDTSNQPQHF. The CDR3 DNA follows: TGTGCCACTCTCCCCGGGGACACTTCCAATCAGCCCCAGCATTTT.

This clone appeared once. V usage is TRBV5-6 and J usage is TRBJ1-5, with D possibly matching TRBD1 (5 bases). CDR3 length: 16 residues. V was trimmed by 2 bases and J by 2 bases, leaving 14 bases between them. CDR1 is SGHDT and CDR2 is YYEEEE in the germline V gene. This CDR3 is CASSLEALGGNQPQHF. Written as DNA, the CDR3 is TGTGCCAGCAGCTTAGAGGCCCTAGGGGGCAATCAGCCCCAGCATTTT.

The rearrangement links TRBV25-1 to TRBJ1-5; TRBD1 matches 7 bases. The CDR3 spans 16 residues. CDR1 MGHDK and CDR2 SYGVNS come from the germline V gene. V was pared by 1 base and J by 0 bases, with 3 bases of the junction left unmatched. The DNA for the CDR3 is TGTGCCAGCAGTGAATCGGGACAGAGTAGCAATCAGCCCCAGCATTTT. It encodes CASSESGQSSNQPQHF.

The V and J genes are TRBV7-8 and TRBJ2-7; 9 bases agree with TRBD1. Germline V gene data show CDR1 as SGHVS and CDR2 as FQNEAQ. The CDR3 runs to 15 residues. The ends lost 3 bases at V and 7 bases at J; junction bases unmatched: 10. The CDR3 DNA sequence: TGTGCCAGCAGCTTTCCTTGGACAGGGGAAGGGGAGCAGTACTTC. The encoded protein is CASSFPWTGEGEQYF.

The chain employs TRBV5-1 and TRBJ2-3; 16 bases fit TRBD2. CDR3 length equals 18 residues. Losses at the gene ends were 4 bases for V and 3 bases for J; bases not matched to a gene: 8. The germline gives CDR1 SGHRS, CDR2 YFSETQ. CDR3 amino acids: CASSELGTSGRGTDTQYF. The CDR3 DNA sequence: TGCGCCAGCAGCGAACTTGGGACTAGCGGGAGGGGAACAGATACGCAGTATTTT.

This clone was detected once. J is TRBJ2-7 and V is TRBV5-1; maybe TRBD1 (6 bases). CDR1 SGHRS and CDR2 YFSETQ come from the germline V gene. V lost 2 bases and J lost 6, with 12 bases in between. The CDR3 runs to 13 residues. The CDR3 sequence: CASSLGQSGEQYF. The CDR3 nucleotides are TGCGCCAGCAGCTTAGGACAGTCGGGCGAGCAGTACTTC. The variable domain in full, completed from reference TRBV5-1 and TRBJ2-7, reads KAGVTQTPRYLIKTRGQQVTLSCSPISGHRSVSWYQQTPGQGLQFLFEYFSETQRNKGNFPGRFSGRQFSNSRSEMNVSTLELGDSALYLCASSLGQSGEQYFGPGTRLTVT.

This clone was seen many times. CDR3 in amino acids: CASDQEGNQPQHF. The CDR3 nucleotides are TGTGCCAGTGATCAAGAGGGCAATCAGCCCCAGCATTTT. The gene calls are TRBV19 and TRBJ1-5; D is unclear. Per the germline V gene, CDR1 is LNHDA and CDR2 is SQIVND (reference sequence). V was trimmed by 8 bases and J by 2 bases, leaving 10 bases between them. CDR3 length: 13 residues.

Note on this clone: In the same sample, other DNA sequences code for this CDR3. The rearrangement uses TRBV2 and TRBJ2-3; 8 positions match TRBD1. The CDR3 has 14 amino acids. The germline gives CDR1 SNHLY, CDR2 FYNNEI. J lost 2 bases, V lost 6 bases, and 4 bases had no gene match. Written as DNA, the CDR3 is TGTGCCAGCAGGGGACAGGAACTCACAGATACGCAGTATTTT. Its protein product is CASRGQELTDTQYF.

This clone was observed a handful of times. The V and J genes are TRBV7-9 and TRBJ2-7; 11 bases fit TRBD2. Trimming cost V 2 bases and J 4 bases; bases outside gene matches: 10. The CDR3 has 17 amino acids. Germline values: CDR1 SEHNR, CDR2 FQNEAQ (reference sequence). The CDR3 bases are TGTGCCAGCAGCTTATTCCCACCGGGACTAGCGGCTTACGAGCAGTACTTC. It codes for CASSLFPPGLAAYEQYF.

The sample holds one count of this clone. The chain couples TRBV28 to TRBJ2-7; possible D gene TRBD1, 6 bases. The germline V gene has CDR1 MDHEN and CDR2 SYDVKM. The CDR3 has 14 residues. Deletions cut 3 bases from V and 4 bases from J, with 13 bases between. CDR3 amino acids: CASSLRGWGYEQYF. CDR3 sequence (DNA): TGTGCCAGCAGTTTGAGGGGGTGGGGGTACGAGCAGTACTTC.

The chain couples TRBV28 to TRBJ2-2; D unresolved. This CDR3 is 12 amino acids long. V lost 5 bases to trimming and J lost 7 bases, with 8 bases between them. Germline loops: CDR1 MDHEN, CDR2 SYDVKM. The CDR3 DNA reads TGTGCCAGCAGTCGCGAGGTCGGGGAGCTGTTTTTT. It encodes CASSREVGELFF.

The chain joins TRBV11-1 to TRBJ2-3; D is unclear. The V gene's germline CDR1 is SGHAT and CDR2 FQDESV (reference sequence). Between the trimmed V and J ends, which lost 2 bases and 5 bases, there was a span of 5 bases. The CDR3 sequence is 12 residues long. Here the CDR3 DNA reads TGTGCCAGCAGCTTACGCAGAGATACGCAGTATTTT. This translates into CASSLRRDTQYF.

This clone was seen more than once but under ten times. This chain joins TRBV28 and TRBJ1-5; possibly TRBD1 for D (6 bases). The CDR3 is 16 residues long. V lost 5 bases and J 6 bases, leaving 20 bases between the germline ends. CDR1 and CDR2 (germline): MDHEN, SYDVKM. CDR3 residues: CASSRGGLSGGQPQHF. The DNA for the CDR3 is TGTGCCAGCAGTCGAGGGGGGCTCTCGGGGGGTCAGCCCCAGCATTTT.

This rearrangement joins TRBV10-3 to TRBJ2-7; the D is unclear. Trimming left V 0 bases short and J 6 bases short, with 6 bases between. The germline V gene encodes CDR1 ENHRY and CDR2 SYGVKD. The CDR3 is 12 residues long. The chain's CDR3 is CAISESSSEQYF. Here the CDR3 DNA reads TGTGCCATCAGTGAGTCCTCGAGCGAGCAGTACTTC.

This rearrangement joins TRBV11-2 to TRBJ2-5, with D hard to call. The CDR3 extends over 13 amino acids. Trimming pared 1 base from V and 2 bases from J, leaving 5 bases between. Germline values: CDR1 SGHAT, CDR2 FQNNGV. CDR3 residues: CASSLGLQETQYF. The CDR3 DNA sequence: TGTGCCAGCAGCTTAGGGCTTCAAGAGACCCAGTACTTC.

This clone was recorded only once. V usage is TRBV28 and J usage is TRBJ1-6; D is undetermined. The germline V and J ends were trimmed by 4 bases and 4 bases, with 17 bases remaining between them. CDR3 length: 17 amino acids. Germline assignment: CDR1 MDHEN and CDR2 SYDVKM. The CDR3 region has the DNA TGTGCCAGCAGTTCCGGGATCGGGAGGGATTATAATTCACCCCTCCACTTT. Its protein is CASSSGIGRDYNSPLHF.

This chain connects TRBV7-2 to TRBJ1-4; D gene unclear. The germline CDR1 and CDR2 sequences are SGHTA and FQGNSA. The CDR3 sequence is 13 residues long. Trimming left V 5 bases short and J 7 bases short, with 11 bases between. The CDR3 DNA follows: TGTGCCAGCAGCCTCTCCTATGGTGAAAAACTGTTTTTT. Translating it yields CASSLSYGEKLFF. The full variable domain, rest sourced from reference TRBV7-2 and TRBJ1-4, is GAGVSQSPSNKVTEKGKDVELRCDPISGHTALYWYRQSLGQGLEFLIYFQGNSAPDKSGLPSDRFSAERTGGSVSTLTIQRTQQEDSAVYLCASSLSYGEKLFFGSGTQLSVL.

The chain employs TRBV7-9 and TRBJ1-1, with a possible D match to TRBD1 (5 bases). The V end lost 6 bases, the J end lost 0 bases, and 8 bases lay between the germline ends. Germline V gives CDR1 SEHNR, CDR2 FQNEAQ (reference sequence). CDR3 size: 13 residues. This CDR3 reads CASRGGVNTEAFF. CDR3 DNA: TGTGCCAGCAGGGGGGGGGTGAACACTGAAGCTTTCTTT.